This entry lists 25 T cell receptor beta chains sequenced from one sample in a study of OX40 agonist ivuxolimab in advanced cancers. Receptors were amplified or captured by the immunoSEQ multiplex PCR assay. This immuneACCESS table, as held by TCRdb, lists in-frame sequences with V and J called but not all clones. Of the missing ones, under half trace to an unresolved V gene in checked studies; the others have no known cause. A total of tens of thousands of clones appear in this sample, about 87% of them only once. The ten largest make up 9.5% to 12% of the sample. The sample here was CD4+ or CD8+ T cells sorted from blood, taken in a trial of the OX40 agonist ivuxolimab. Receptor source: an adult with an advanced solid tumor such as melanoma, head and neck, liver or kidney cancer.

The J gene is TRBJ1-1, the V gene TRBV29-1; 10 bases fit TRBD1. With V trimmed by 7 bases and J by 5 bases, 7 bases remained unmatched. Germline V gene sequence: CDR1 SQVTM, CDR2 ANQGSEA. The CDR3 extends over 13 amino acids. The CDR3 DNA is TGCAGCGGTGCCGGGACAGGGGAAACTGAAGCTTTCTTT. Translated: CSGAGTGETEAFF.

This rearrangement joins TRBV7-9 to TRBJ1-1; D ambiguous. The CDR3 spans 14 residues. CDR1 and CDR2 from the germline V gene are SEHNR and FQNEAQ (reference sequence). V lost 4 bases to trimming and J lost 1 base, with 10 bases between them. The CDR3 sequence: CASSSPPGNTEAFF. CDR3 DNA sequence: TGTGCCAGCAGCTCCCCCCCAGGGAACACTGAAGCTTTCTTT.

The chain has TRBV23-1 and TRBJ2-5, with D perhaps given as TRBD1 or TRBD2 (6 bases each). TRBV23-1 is filed as an ORF, its function uncertain. The CDR3 is 14 amino acids. V lost 5 bases, J lost 2 bases, and 12 bases lay in between. CDR3 DNA sequence: TGCGCCAGCAGTTGCCGGGGGCGGCAAGAGACCCAGTACTTC. Its translation: CASSCRGRQETQYF.

The genes are TRBV27 and TRBJ2-1; TRBD2 matches 7 bases. Germline CDR1 and CDR2: MNHEY and SMNVEV (reference sequence). Trimming at V came to 4 bases and at J to 8 bases, leaving 8 bases not matched to a gene. The CDR3 length is 14 residues. The CDR3 region is CASSSAGTIHEQFF. The CDR3 DNA sequence: TGTGCCAGCAGTTCGGCAGGGACTATCCATGAGCAGTTCTTC.

The rearrangement joins TRBV5-4 to TRBJ2-7; 7 nucleotides align to TRBD1. Trimming removed 4 bases from V and 3 bases from J; junction bases left unmatched: 7. Germline V gene sequence: CDR1 SGHNT, CDR2 YYREEE (reference sequence). The length of the CDR3 is 14 residues. The CDR3 is CASSPGPGGYEQYF. The DNA of the CDR3 is TGTGCCAGCAGCCCGGGCCCAGGGGGCTACGAGCAGTACTTC.

In its sample, this clone was seen once. This chain joins TRBV5-5 and TRBJ2-4, with no clear D. Germline-derived CDR1 and CDR2 are SGHKS and YYEKEE (reference sequence). V gave up 4 bases and J gave up 5 bases, with 7 bases separating them. CDR3 size: 12 residues. Here the CDR3 DNA reads TGTGCCAGCAGCCCGCAGGAAAACATTCAGTACTTC. Translation: CASSPQENIQYF.

The rearrangement uses TRBV9 and TRBJ2-1, with a weak D call TRBD2 (6 bases). Germline-derived CDR1 and CDR2 are SGDLS and YYNGEE. Trimming pared 6 bases from V and 5 bases from J, leaving 12 bases between. The CDR3 extends over 13 amino acids. DNA of the CDR3: TGTGCCAGCAACCTGCGGGAAGACAATGAGCAGTTCTTC. It codes for CASNLREDNEQFF.

The rearrangement joins TRBV19 to TRBJ1-2; D gene unclear. Germline V lookup: CDR1 LNHDA, CDR2 SQIVND (reference sequence). This CDR3 spans 14 amino acids. V lost 5 bases, J lost 4 bases, and 14 bases lay in between. In nucleotides, the CDR3 is TGTGCCAGTAGTGAGGGTCCTCTGACCTATGGCTACACCTTC. It yields the protein CASSEGPLTYGYTF.

This rearrangement joins TRBV6-5 to TRBJ2-2, with D perhaps matching TRBD1 or TRBD2 (5 bases each). The V end lost 4 bases, the J end lost 4 bases, and 10 bases lay between the germline ends. The CDR3 sequence is 14 residues long. Germline loops: CDR1 MNHEY, CDR2 SVGAGI. In DNA, the CDR3 is TGTGCCAGCAGTTCCTATGGGGGCACCGGGGAGCTGTTTTTT. Amino acid sequence: CASSSYGGTGELFF.

The V call is TRBV15, the J call TRBJ2-7, with 7 nucleotides matching TRBD1. The length of the CDR3 is 13 residues. The J segment lost 1 base and the V segment lost 6 bases, leaving 3 bases of the junction unmatched. Germline CDR1 and CDR2: LNHNV and YYDKDF (reference sequence). CDR3 nucleotides: TGTGCCACCAGACAGGGACAGTCCTACGAGCAGTACTTC. As protein: CATRQGQSYEQYF.

Of note for this clone: A junction boundary mismatches the germline segment, possibly from a read error. This chain uses TRBV4-1 with TRBJ1-2, with a weak D call TRBD1 (5 bases). The CDR3 covers 17 residues. Germline values: CDR1 MGHRA, CDR2 YSYEKL. CDR3 sequence reads: CASTQPWDAPKGYGYTF. The CDR3 DNA sequence: TGCGCCAGCACCCAACCCTGGGACGCACCGAAAGGGTATGGCTACACCTTC.

The V and J genes are TRBV19 and TRBJ1-5; 9 nucleotides align to TRBD1. Germline loops: CDR1 LNHDA, CDR2 SQIVND (reference sequence). V shed 3 bases, J shed 7 bases, and the junction held 4 bases outside the gene matches. The CDR3 runs 14 residues. The CDR3 DNA is TGTGCCAGTAGTATCCGGGACAGGGACCAGCCCCAGCATTTT. This gives the protein CASSIRDRDQPQHF.

The chain couples TRBV7-9 to TRBJ1-1; the D is unclear. The CDR3 length is 12 residues. Trimming stripped 5 bases from V and 2 bases from J, with 6 bases between. Germline V gives CDR1 SEHNR, CDR2 FQNEAQ (reference sequence). The CDR3 is CASSVANTEAFF. In nucleotides, the CDR3 is TGTGCCAGCAGCGTCGCCAACACTGAAGCTTTCTTT.

This clone has a single count. V usage is TRBV15 and J usage is TRBJ1-2, with a tentative D call TRBD1 (6 bases). CDR1 is LNHNV and CDR2 is YYDKDF in the germline V gene (reference sequence). CDR3 size: 16 residues. V was trimmed by 7 bases and J by 3 bases, leaving 21 bases between them. The CDR3 sequence: CATTKTPGDGDYGYTF. The CDR3, as DNA: TGTGCCACCACCAAAACGCCAGGGGACGGGGACTATGGCTACACCTTC.

The chain recombines TRBV19 with TRBJ2-7; TRBD2 aligns across 9 bases. Trimming at V came to 1 base and at J to 5 bases, leaving 6 bases not matched to a gene. Germline V gene data show CDR1 as LNHDA and CDR2 as SQIVND (reference sequence). CDR3 size: 15 residues. The CDR3 here is CASSIGGRAFNEQYF. The CDR3 DNA is TGTGCCAGTAGTATAGGCGGGAGGGCGTTCAACGAGCAGTACTTC. Full variable domain (rest looked up from reference TRBV19 and TRBJ2-7): DGGITQSPKYLFRKEGQNVTLSCEQNLNHDAMYWYRQDPGQGLRLIYYSQIVNDFQKGDIAEGYSVSREKKESFPLTVTSAQKNPTAFYLCASSIGGRAFNEQYFGPGTRLTVT.

This clone was seen a few times. J is TRBJ1-2 and V is TRBV7-9; D ambiguous. CDR1 is SEHNR and CDR2 is FQNEAQ in the germline V gene (reference sequence). The CDR3 covers 11 residues. Trimming pared 3 bases from V and 3 bases from J, leaving 2 bases between. CDR3 coding DNA: TGTGCCAGCAGCTTGGACTATGGCTACACCTTC. Its translation is CASSLDYGYTF.

This chain links TRBV7-6 with TRBJ2-7; a weak D match, TRBD2 (6 bases). The germline V and J ends were trimmed by 5 bases and 4 bases, with 15 bases remaining between them. This CDR3 has 14 residues. Germline CDR1 and CDR2: SGHVS and FNYEAQ. DNA for the CDR3: TGTGCCAGCAGCCAATGGGACGGAGGGTACGAGCAGTACTTC. It encodes CASSQWDGGYEQYF. Variable domain in full (rest from reference TRBV7-6 and TRBJ2-7): GAGVSQSPRYKVTKRGQDVALRCDPISGHVSLYWYRQALGQGPEFLTYFNYEAQQDKSGLPNDRFSAERPEGSISTLTIQRTEQRDSAMYRCASSQWDGGYEQYFGPGTRLTVT.

CDR3 DNA sequence: TGTGCCAGCAGCAAGGAACAGGGAGGGTATGGCTACACCTTC. The encoded protein is CASSKEQGGYGYTF. This rearrangement joins TRBV5-6 to TRBJ1-2; D might be TRBD1 (6 bases). CDR3 size: 14 residues. Germline V CDR1 and CDR2: SGHDT, YYEEEE. The V end was cut by 4 bases, the J end by 5 bases, with 15 bases between. Complete variable domain (other parts from reference TRBV5-6 and TRBJ1-2): DAGVTQSPTHLIKTRGQQVTLRCSPKSGHDTVSWYQQALGQGPQFIFQYYEEEERQRGNFPDRFSGHQFPNYSSELNVNALLLGDSALYLCASSKEQGGYGYTFGSGTRLTVV.

The chain carries TRBV9 and TRBJ1-1; D might be TRBD1 (6 bases). Trimming took 0 bases from V and 5 from J, leaving 11 bases between them. Germline V lookup: CDR1 SGDLS, CDR2 YYNGEE. This CDR3 region has 14 residues. CDR3 in amino acids: CASSVAGVGTEAFF. DNA for the CDR3: TGTGCCAGCAGCGTAGCAGGGGTAGGGACTGAAGCTTTCTTT. The complete variable domain, with remaining parts taken from reference TRBV9 and TRBJ1-1, reads DSGVTQTPKHLITATGQRVTLRCSPRSGDLSVYWYQQSLDQGLQFLIQYYNGEERAKGNILERFSAQQFPDLHSELNLSSLELGDSALYFCASSVAGVGTEAFFGQGTRLTVV.

On this clone itself: The same CDR3 is also encoded by other DNA sequences in this sample. V usage is TRBV27 and J usage is TRBJ2-7; unclear D gene. Germline-derived CDR1 and CDR2 are MNHEY and SMNVEV (reference sequence). The length of the CDR3 is 13 residues. Trimming removed 3 bases at V and 0 bases at J, with 6 bases between. CDR3 in DNA: TGTGCCAGCAGTTTTTCCAGCTCCTACGAGCAGTACTTC. Residues: CASSFSSSYEQYF.

V gene TRBV11-2 combines with J gene TRBJ2-2, with 7 bases lining up with TRBD2. The germline CDR1 and CDR2 sequences are SGHAT and FQNNGV. V gave up 6 bases and J gave up 4 bases; unmatched junction bases: 5. The CDR3 consists of 14 residues. The CDR3 sequence: CASRGRESTGELFF. CDR3 nucleotides: TGTGCCAGCAGGGGGAGGGAAAGCACCGGGGAGCTGTTTTTT.

The gene calls are TRBV13 and TRBJ2-3, with 16 positions matching TRBD2. Germline CDR1 PRHDT, CDR2 FYEKMQ (reference sequence). The CDR3 runs 17 residues. The V segment lost 5 bases and the J segment 8 bases; nucleotides outside the gene matches: 10. The DNA for the CDR3 is TGTGCCAGCAGCCGTTACCCGGGACTAGCGGGAGGGAGTACGCAGTATTTT. Protein: CASSRYPGLAGGSTQYF.

The chain recombines TRBV25-1 with TRBJ1-2; D not certain. The ends were cut back, 2 bases at V and 8 bases at J, with 15 bases in the middle. Germline CDR1 MGHDK, CDR2 SYGVNS. CDR3 length equals 14 residues. In DNA, the CDR3 is TGTGCCAGCAGTGAAGGACGGAGCGCTGAGGGCTACACCTTC. Translating gives CASSEGRSAEGYTF.

CDR3 residues: CASSLDGVTSSNEKLFF. The CDR3 nucleotides are TGTGCCAGCAGTCTCGACGGGGTAACCTCCAGTAATGAAAAACTGTTTTTT. The chain employs TRBV27 and TRBJ1-4; D is unresolved. With 5 bases removed from V and 4 bases from J, the gap between germline ends came to 20 bases. This CDR3 region has 17 residues. In germline, CDR1 is MNHEY, CDR2 SMNVEV (reference sequence).

The V gene is TRBV19, the J gene TRBJ2-4; TRBD2 is a possible D gene (6 bases). V lost 3 bases and J 0 bases, leaving 12 bases between the germline ends. The CDR3 covers 16 residues. The germline gives CDR1 LNHDA, CDR2 SQIVND (reference sequence). In DNA, the CDR3 is TGTGCCAGTAGTATGGAGGGAGAACTAGCCAAAAACATTCAGTACTTC. Translated: CASSMEGELAKNIQYF.